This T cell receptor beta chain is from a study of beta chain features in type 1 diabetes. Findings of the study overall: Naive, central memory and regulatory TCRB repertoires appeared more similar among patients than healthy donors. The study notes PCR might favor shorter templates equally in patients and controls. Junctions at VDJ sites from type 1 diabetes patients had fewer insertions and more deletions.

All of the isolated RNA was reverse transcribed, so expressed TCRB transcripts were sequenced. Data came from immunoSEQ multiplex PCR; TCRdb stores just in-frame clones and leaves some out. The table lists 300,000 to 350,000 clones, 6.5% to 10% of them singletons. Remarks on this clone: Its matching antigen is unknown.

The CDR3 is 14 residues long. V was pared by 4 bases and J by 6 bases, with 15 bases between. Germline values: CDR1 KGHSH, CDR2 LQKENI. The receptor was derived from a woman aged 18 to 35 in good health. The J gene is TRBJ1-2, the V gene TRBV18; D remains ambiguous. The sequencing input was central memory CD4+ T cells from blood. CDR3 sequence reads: CASSLGPSRDGYTF. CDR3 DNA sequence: TGTGCCAGCTCACTCGGGCCATCCCGGGATGGCTACACCTTC.